This paragraph covers one TCR beta chain sequence. This sample was taken from a study of long-term antiretroviral therapy in people with HIV. There were roughly 0.9-11 million cryopreserved PBMC in the samples before DNA extraction. Survey-level immunoSEQ v3.0 assays were run. Repertoires were generated with immunoSEQ multiplex PCR, while TCRdb's copy carries only in-frame clones and drops some. This table holds approximately 29,000 clones, about 83% found once. The germline V gene has CDR1 PRHDT and CDR2 FYEKMQ (reference sequence). The V and J ends lost 4 bases and 6 bases, in that order; junction bases with no gene match: 7. CDR3 size: 15 residues.

This rearrangement joins TRBV13 to TRBJ2-3; TRBD2 aligns across 10 bases. The sample consisted of unsorted PBMCs, taken 0.4 years after starting antiretroviral therapy. This sequence originates from a man between 18 and 35 years old with HIV. CDR3 amino acids: CASSSPSGGVDTQYF. The CDR3 nucleotides are TGTGCCAGCAGCTCTCCGAGCGGGGGGGTGGATACGCAGTATTTT.